The 9 T cell receptor beta chains in this list originate from one sample, sequenced in a study of beta chain features in type 1 diabetes. Expressed TCRB transcripts were sequenced, since all the RNA that had been isolated was reverse transcribed. TCRdb's table, derived via immunoSEQ multiplex PCR, lists solely in-frame clones and lacks some. The sample lists under 400,000 clones; over 10% were seen once. Sample: naive CD4+ T cells from blood. Receptors originate from a man aged 18-30 years in good health.

V gene TRBV9 combines with J gene TRBJ2-3, with TRBD2 matching over 8 bases. Trimming removed 2 bases from V and 3 bases from J; junction bases left unmatched: 5. The germline gives CDR1 SGDLS, CDR2 YYNGEE. This CDR3 contains 15 residues. The CDR3 DNA reads TGTGCCAGCAGCGTCAGAGCGGGGGAGACAGATACGCAGTATTTT. This gives the protein CASSVRAGETDTQYF.

This clone was seen more than once but under ten times. J is TRBJ2-1 and V is TRBV5-8; 7 positions match TRBD2. CDR3 length: 12 amino acids. Germline lookup yields CDR1 SGHTS and CDR2 YDEGEE. V trimming: 4 bases; J trimming: 9 bases; junction bases outside the gene matches: 4. The CDR3 nucleotides are TGTGCCAGCAGCGCCTGGGGGGGTGAGCAGTTCTTC. Amino acids: CASSAWGGEQFF.

This clone turned up a few times. The chain uses TRBV7-9 and TRBJ1-2; D not certain. This CDR3 spans 12 amino acids. V was trimmed by 3 bases and J by 4 bases, leaving 6 bases between them. CDR1 is SEHNR and CDR2 is FQNEAQ in the germline V gene (reference sequence). In nucleotides, the CDR3 is TGTGCCAGCAGCTTGCCAGGCTATGGCTACACCTTC. The encoded protein is CASSLPGYGYTF.

The chain links TRBV19 to TRBJ2-5, with 8 positions matching TRBD1. Per germline, CDR1 LNHDA and CDR2 SQIVND (reference sequence). After removal of 5 bases from V and 4 bases from J, the junction contained 6 bases not matched to a gene. This CDR3 is 14 amino acids long. This chain's CDR3 is CASSVGTGVETQYF. CDR3 in DNA: TGTGCCAGTAGTGTTGGGACAGGAGTAGAGACCCAGTACTTC. Looking up the rest from reference TRBV19 and TRBJ2-5 gives the full variable domain: DGGITQSPKYLFRKEGQNVTLSCEQNLNHDAMYWYRQDPGQGLRLIYYSQIVNDFQKGDIAEGYSVSREKKESFPLTVTSAQKNPTAFYLCASSVGTGVETQYFGPGTRLLVL.

The rearrangement uses TRBV25-1 and TRBJ2-7; the match to TRBD1 covers 8 bases. V lost 3 bases to trimming and J lost 5 bases; unmatched junction nucleotides: 6. Germline values: CDR1 MGHDK, CDR2 SYGVNS. The CDR3 covers 14 residues. The CDR3 region has the DNA TGTGCCAGCAGTGATAGACAGGGGATCCACGAGCAGTACTTC. Encoded protein: CASSDRQGIHEQYF.

The chain combines TRBV5-1 with TRBJ1-1; D not certain. The CDR3 loop spans 13 amino acids. Trimming left V 0 bases short and J 3 bases short, with 6 bases between. From germline, CDR1 is SGHRS and CDR2 YFSETQ. The CDR3 coding sequence is TGCGCCAGCAGCTTGGCCGGAGACACTGAAGCTTTCTTT. It is translated as CASSLAGDTEAFF.

There are a few counts of this clone. The genes are TRBV4-1 and TRBJ1-2, with D possibly TRBD1 on 6 matching bases. Germline CDR1 MGHRA, CDR2 YSYEKL. The CDR3 totals 15 residues. The V gene lost 0 bases and the J gene lost 2 bases, with 10 bases spanning the gap. The CDR3 loop reads CASSQEGGPNYGYTF. Here the CDR3 DNA reads TGCGCCAGCAGCCAAGAGGGGGGGCCGAACTATGGCTACACCTTC.

V is TRBV7-9 and J is TRBJ1-2; D is uncertain. CDR1 and CDR2 from the germline V gene are SEHNR and FQNEAQ (reference sequence). The CDR3 runs 13 residues. Trimming left V 1 base short and J 8 bases short, with 11 bases between. The CDR3 is CASSLGQAGGYTF. The CDR3 DNA reads as TGTGCCAGCAGCTTAGGGCAGGCGGGCGGCTACACCTTC.

The rearrangement links TRBV25-1 to TRBJ2-7; D perhaps matches TRBD2 (6 bases). Germline lookup yields CDR1 MGHDK and CDR2 SYGVNS. The V end was cut by 5 bases, the J end by 2 bases, with 22 bases between. The CDR3 totals 17 residues. DNA of the CDR3: TGTGCCAGCAGTAAGATTGGAGTCGGGAGCAGAACCTACGAGCAGTACTTC. Translation gives CASSKIGVGSRTYEQYF.